Following are 11 T cell receptor beta chains from one sample sequenced in a study of blood T cell repertoires in COVID-19. Measured with immunoSEQ multiplex PCR; TCRdb has only the in-frame clones, and not every one. The sample includes about 140,000 clones, roughly 88% of them seen just once. Sequenced sample: peripheral blood. The receptors come from a woman aged 50 to 60 with acute or convalescent COVID-19.

The V and J genes are TRBV2 and TRBJ1-5; perhaps TRBD1 as D (6 bases). The CDR3 contains 15 residues. V was pared by 1 base and J by 4 bases, with 11 bases between. The V gene's germline CDR1 is SNHLY and CDR2 FYNNEI. CDR3 sequence: CASSEEGGTNQPQHF. The CDR3 bases are TGTGCCAGCAGTGAAGAGGGGGGGACAAATCAGCCCCAGCATTTT.

This clone was detected a few times. This chain connects TRBV27 to TRBJ2-3, with TRBD2 matching 7 bases. CDR3 length: 15 amino acids. The ends lost 8 bases at V and 1 base at J; junction bases unmatched: 9. Germline CDR1 and CDR2: MNHEY and SMNVEV (reference sequence). In DNA form, the CDR3 reads TGTGCCAGCTCCTTGAGGGAGGGACGCACAGATACGCAGTATTTT. It yields the protein CASSLREGRTDTQYF.

The CDR3 here is CASSPFAAGQVEGNQPQHF. CDR3 sequence (DNA): TGTGCCAGCAGTCCCTTCGCAGCAGGGCAGGTTGAAGGAAATCAGCCCCAGCATTTT. The chain uses TRBV6-4 and TRBJ1-5, with D perhaps matching TRBD1 (5 bases). V was trimmed by 5 bases and J by 4 bases, leaving 27 bases between them. This CDR3 contains 19 residues. CDR1 and CDR2 (germline): MRHNA, SNTAGT.

This chain connects TRBV19 to TRBJ2-3; the match to TRBD1 covers 8 bases. In germline, CDR1 is LNHDA, CDR2 SQIVND (reference sequence). Unmatched junction bases numbered 21, after V lost 3 bases and J lost 4 bases. The CDR3 totals 20 residues. This CDR3 is CASSIRGTLSWDRNPDTQYF. CDR3 DNA sequence: TGTGCCAGTAGTATTAGGGGGACCTTAAGCTGGGACAGGAACCCAGATACGCAGTATTTT.

A few counts support this clone. The chain couples TRBV10-3 to TRBJ2-5, with D uncertain. Germline CDR1 is ENHRY and CDR2 is SYGVKD. V was pared by 6 bases and J by 1 base, with 6 bases between. This CDR3 comprises 12 residues. The CDR3 here is CAIRDIQETQYF. In DNA, the CDR3 is TGTGCCATCAGAGACATCCAAGAGACCCAGTACTTC.

The V gene is TRBV2, the J gene TRBJ2-5; D is possibly TRBD1 (5 bases). The length of the CDR3 is 12 residues. The V end lost 10 bases, the J end lost 3 bases, and 12 bases lay between the germline ends. The germline V gene has CDR1 SNHLY and CDR2 FYNNEI. The CDR3 sequence: CATRTGEETQYF. As DNA, the CDR3 is TGTGCCACCCGAACAGGAGAAGAGACCCAGTACTTC. Full variable domain (missing parts from reference TRBV2 and TRBJ2-5): EPEVTQTPSHQVTQMGQEVILRCVPISNHLYFYWYRQILGQKVEFLVSFYNNEISEKSEIFDDQFSVERPDGSNFTLKIRSTKLEDSAMYFCATRTGEETQYFGPGTRLLVL.

This chain uses TRBV20-1 with TRBJ2-3; 7 positions agree with TRBD1. The length of the CDR3 is 16 residues. With 3 bases clipped from V and 0 bases from J, the junction kept 9 bases outside the gene matches. Germline CDR1 DFQATT, CDR2 SNEGSKA (reference sequence). For the CDR3, the DNA is TGCAGTGCTAGTGCAGTTTCAGGGGGAAGCACAGATACGCAGTATTTT. This codes for CSASAVSGGSTDTQYF.

The chain employs TRBV4-2 and TRBJ2-5, with 7 positions matching TRBD1. CDR1 is LGHNA and CDR2 is YNFKEQ in the germline V gene. V was clipped by 1 base and J by 9 bases; unmatched bases: 11. This CDR3 is built from 15 residues. Here the CDR3 reads CASSQALVGGGSQYF. DNA of the CDR3: TGTGCCAGCAGCCAAGCTTTGGTAGGGGGCGGGTCCCAGTACTTC.

The chain joins TRBV27 to TRBJ2-7; possibly TRBD1 for D (5 bases). The CDR3 spans 13 residues. Germline CDR1 and CDR2: MNHEY and SMNVEV (reference sequence). V was pared by 4 bases and J by 3 bases, with 10 bases between. The CDR3 is CASSWGRVYEQYF. CDR3 sequence (DNA): TGTGCCAGCAGTTGGGGCAGGGTCTACGAGCAGTACTTC.

J is TRBJ1-1 and V is TRBV3-1 (or the pseudogene TRBV3-2); D call uncertain. The length of the CDR3 is 16 residues. Between the trimmed V and J ends, which lost 6 bases and 4 bases, there was a span of 21 bases. Germline CDR1 and CDR2: LGHDT and YNNKEL (reference sequence). The CDR3 coding sequence is TGTGCCAGCAGGAAGCAAGAGGGCCTTCGCGTCACTGAAGCTTTCTTT. As protein: CASRKQEGLRVTEAFF.

V and J are TRBV12-3 or TRBV12-4 and TRBJ2-7; D not certain. The CDR3 has 12 residues. V gave up 5 bases and J gave up 4 bases, with 9 bases separating them. The CDR3 DNA reads as TGTGCCAGCAGTGTTTCACAGTACGAGCAGTACTTC. It is translated as CASSVSQYEQYF.